This is a list of T cell receptor beta chains from one sample in a study of T cell changes during pregnancy in multiple sclerosis. TCRdb's copy holds only in-frame clones and misses some; the assay was immunoSEQ multiplex PCR. The sample contains tens of thousands of clones, 90% to 95% of which appear only once. Here the sequenced sample was CD4+ T cells from peripheral blood mononuclear cells, taken in the first trimester of pregnancy. These receptors were obtained from a female donor with multiple sclerosis, enrolled in a pregnancy study. The CDR3 runs from the conserved cysteine through the conserved F or W. A D gene is named only where the DNA matches it firmly. The size entry is marked missing in some rows and otherwise reads once, few, many or a size class.

size	D	J	V	DNA	CDR3
-	-	TRBJ1-1	TRBV19	TGTGCCAGTAGTATTCCGGGAGCTGAAGCTTTCTTT	CASSIPGAEAFF
-	TRBD1	TRBJ1-2	TRBV11-2	TGTGCCAGCAGCCCCCCCGGGCAGGGGGCTAACTATGGCTACACCTTC	CASSPPGQGANYGYTF
once	-	TRBJ2-1	TRBV7-2	TGTGCCAGCAGCCCCTCCGGCGGGGCGAGATACAATGAGCAGTTCTTC	CASSPSGGARYNEQFF
few	-	TRBJ1-2	TRBV6-6	TGTGCCAGCAGTTACTCGGCGGGAACCTCGGGCTACACCTTC	CASSYSAGTSGYTF
-	TRBD2	TRBJ2-7	TRBV6-6	TGTGCCAGCAGCCCAAGCGGGGGGCCTATATACGAGCAGTACTTC	CASSPSGGPIYEQYF
-	-	TRBJ2-3	TRBV27	TGTGCCAGCAGTTTGGGACTTTCCACAGATACGCAGTATTTT	CASSLGLSTDTQYF
-	TRBD2	TRBJ2-1	TRBV7-3	TGTGCCAGCAGCCCCTTCCCCCCGGGACTACGTAGTGATGAGCAGTTCTTC	CASSPFPPGLRSDEQFF
-	-	TRBJ2-3	TRBV27	TGTGCCAGCAGCCTAGCTTGGTCAGCAGATACGCAGTATTTT	CASSLAWSADTQYF
-	-	TRBJ2-5	TRBV30	TGTGCCTGGAGTGTAGAGGAGACCCAGTACTTC	CAWSVEETQYF
-	-	TRBJ1-2	TRBV15	TGTGCCACCAGCAGAGATCCCGGGAATGGCTACACCTTC	CATSRDPGNGYTF
-	TRBD1	TRBJ2-2	TRBV30	TGTGCCTGGAGTGTACGTACAGGGGGACAAACCGGGGAGCTGTTTTTT	CAWSVRTGGQTGELFF
-	-	TRBJ1-1	TRBV11-2	TGTGCCAGCAGCTGGGGGGGCACAAGCGCTGAAGCTTTCTTT	CASSWGGTSAEAFF
-	-	TRBJ1-2	TRBV18	TGTGCCAGCTCACCTGACAGGACCTATGGCTACACCTTC	CASSPDRTYGYTF
-	TRBD1	TRBJ2-1	TRBV27	TGTGCCAGCAGTTGGGACAGGGGGAACAATGAGCAGTTCTTC	CASSWDRGNNEQFF
-	-	TRBJ1-3	TRBV7-9	TGTGCCAGCAGCTTCGGAACGACAAGAGCTGGAAACACCATATATTTT	CASSFGTTRAGNTIYF
-	-	TRBJ1-2	TRBV14	TGTGCCAGCAGCCACTTACAGGTTAACTATGGCTACACCTTC	CASSHLQVNYGYTF